The rows below give T cell receptor beta chains drawn from one sample of a study of OX40 agonist ivuxolimab in advanced cancers. Only in-frame clones appear in the TCRdb table, and some are missing; sequencing was by immunoSEQ multiplex PCR. Here the sample spans tens of thousands of clones, approximately 90% being singletons. Sequences were derived from CD4+ or CD8+ T cells sorted from blood, sampled in a trial of the OX40 agonist ivuxolimab. The receptors stem from an adult with an advanced solid tumor such as melanoma, head and neck, liver or kidney cancer. Both conserved end residues are part of each CDR3.

17,TRBJ2-2,TRBV18,CASSPSWLPSDTGELFF
15,TRBJ2-7,TRBV28,CASSSTDLSSYEQYF
16,TRBJ2-7,TRBV10-3,CAISESMDRNSYEQYF
16,TRBJ2-2,TRBV10-1,CASSETRGPGTGELFF
16,TRBJ2-3,TRBV28,CASSSPGQGSTDTQYF
17,TRBJ2-5,TRBV7-2,CASSLVTSGGAGETQYF
13,TRBJ2-5,TRBV7-3,CASSLSRGETQYF
15,TRBJ1-1,TRBV18,CASSLSSGTVTEAFF
17,TRBJ2-6,TRBV5-1,CASSLEAGTGGANVLTF
16,TRBJ2-1,TRBV5-4,CASSLAIAGLGDEQFF
16,TRBJ2-1,TRBV11-2,CASSLVGSGLYNEQFF
17,TRBJ1-3,TRBV28,CASRPASDRRVGNTIYF
18,TRBJ2-3,TRBV7-8,CASNSLEGGPGDTDTQYF
18,TRBJ1-5,TRBV23-1,CASSQSKGPKTGNQPQHF
14,TRBJ2-2,TRBV19,CASSPDSYTGELFF
14,TRBJ2-5,TRBV7-7,CASSVGRVEETQYF
12,TRBJ1-2,TRBV30,CAWNTGNYGYTF
16,TRBJ1-3,TRBV30,CAWRVSGAHSGNTIYF
14,TRBJ2-7,TRBV11-2,CASSLPGPTGEQYF
12,TRBJ2-3,TRBV2,CASSLLLNTQYF
15,TRBJ2-4,TRBV27,CASSAGEIAKNIQYF
14,TRBJ1-3,TRBV2,CASSWTETGNTIYF
16,TRBJ1-1,TRBV11-2,CASSRGGQGSNTEAFF
12,TRBJ2-2,TRBV7-6,CASAGRTGELFF
12,TRBJ1-2,TRBV2,CASSVGGYGYTF
15,TRBJ1-2,TRBV6-6,CASSYSRTGDYGYTF
14,TRBJ2-1,TRBV30,CASARTGSHNEQFF
16,TRBJ2-1,TRBV30,CAWSTSGGLPYNEQFF